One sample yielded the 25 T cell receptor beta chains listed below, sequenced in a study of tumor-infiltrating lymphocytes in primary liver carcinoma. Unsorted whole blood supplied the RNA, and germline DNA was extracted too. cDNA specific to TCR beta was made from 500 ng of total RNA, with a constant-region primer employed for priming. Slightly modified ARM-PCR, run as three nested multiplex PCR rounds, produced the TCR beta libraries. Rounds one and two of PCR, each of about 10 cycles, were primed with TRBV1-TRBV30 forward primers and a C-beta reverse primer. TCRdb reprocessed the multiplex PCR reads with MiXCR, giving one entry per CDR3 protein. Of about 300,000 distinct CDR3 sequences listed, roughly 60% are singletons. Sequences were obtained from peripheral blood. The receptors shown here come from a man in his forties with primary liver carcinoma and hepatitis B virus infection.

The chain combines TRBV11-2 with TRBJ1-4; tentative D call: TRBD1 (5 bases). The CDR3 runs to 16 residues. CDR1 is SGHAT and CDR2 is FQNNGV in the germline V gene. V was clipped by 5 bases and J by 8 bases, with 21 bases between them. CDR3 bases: TGTGCCAGCAGCCCTCCCAGACGCAGTGGGGACGAAAAACTGTTTTTT. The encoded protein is CASSPPRRSGDEKLFF.

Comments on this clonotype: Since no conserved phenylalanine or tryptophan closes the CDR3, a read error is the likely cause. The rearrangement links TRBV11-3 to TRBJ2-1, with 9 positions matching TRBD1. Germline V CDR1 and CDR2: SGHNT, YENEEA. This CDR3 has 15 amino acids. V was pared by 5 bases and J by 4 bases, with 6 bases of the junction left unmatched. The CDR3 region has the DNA TGTGCCAGCAGCATAGCCGGGACAGGGTACAATGAGCAGTTCCTC. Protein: CASSIAGTGYNEQFL.

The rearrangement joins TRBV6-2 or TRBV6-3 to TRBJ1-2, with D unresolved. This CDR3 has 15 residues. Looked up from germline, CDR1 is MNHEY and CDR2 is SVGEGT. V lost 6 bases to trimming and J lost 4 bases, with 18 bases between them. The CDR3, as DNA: TGTGCCAGCAGAGATCCTTTCGACTGGGGCTATGGCTACACCTTC. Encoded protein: CASRDPFDWGYGYTF.

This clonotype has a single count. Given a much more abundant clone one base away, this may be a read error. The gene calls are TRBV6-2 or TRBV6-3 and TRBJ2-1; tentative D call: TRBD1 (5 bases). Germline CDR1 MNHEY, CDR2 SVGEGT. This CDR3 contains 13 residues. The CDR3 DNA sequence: TGTGCCAGCAGTCTTAGGGGCTACTATGAGCAGTTCTTC. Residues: CASSLRGYYEQFF.

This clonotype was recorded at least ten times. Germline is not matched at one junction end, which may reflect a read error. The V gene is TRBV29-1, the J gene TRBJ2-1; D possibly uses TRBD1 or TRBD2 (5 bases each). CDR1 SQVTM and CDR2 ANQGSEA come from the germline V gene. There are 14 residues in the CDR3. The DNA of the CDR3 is TGCAGCGTGGATCCCCGGGGCTCCAACAATGAGCAGTTCTTC. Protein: CSVDPRGSNNEQFF.

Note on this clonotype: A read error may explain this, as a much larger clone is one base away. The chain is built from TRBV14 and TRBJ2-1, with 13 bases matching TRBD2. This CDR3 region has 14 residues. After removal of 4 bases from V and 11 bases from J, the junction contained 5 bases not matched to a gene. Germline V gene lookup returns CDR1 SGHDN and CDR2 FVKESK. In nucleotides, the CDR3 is TGTGCCAGCAGCCGACTAGCGGGAGGAAATAAGCAGTTCTTC. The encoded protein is CASSRLAGGNKQFF.

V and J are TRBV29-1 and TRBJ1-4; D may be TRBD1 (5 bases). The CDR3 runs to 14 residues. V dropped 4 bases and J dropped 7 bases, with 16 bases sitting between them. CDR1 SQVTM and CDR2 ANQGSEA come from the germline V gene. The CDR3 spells CSVGVLGEGEKLFF. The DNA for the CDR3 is TGCAGCGTTGGAGTATTGGGGGAAGGTGAAAAACTGTTTTTT.

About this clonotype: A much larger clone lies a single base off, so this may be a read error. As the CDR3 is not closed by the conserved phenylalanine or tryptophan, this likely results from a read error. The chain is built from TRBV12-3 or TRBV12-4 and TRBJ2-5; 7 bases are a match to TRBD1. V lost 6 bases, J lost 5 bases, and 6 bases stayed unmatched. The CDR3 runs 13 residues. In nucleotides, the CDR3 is TGTGCCAGCAGCGAACAGGGGTCGGAGACCCAGTACCTC. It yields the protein CASSEQGSETQYL.

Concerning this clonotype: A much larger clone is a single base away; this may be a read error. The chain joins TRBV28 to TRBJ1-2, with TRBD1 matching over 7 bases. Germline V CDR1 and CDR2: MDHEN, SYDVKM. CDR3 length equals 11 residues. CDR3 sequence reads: CVTGTDYGYTF. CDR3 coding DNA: TGTGTCACCGGGACAGACTATGGCTACACCTTC.

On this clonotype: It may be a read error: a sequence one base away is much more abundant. DNA of the CDR3: TGTGCCATCCGGGGGACCCAGGATGAGGGCATTGAAGCTTTCTTT. It encodes CAIRGTQDEGIEAFF. This chain joins TRBV10-3 and TRBJ1-1; D perhaps matches TRBD1 (5 bases). The CDR3 contains 15 residues. Looked up from germline, CDR1 is ENHRY and CDR2 is SYGVKD. V lost 8 bases and J lost 7, with 23 bases in between.

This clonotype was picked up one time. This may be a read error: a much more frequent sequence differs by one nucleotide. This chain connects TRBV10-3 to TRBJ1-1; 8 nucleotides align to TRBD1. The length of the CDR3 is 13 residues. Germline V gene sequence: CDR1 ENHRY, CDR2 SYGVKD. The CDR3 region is CTIRGQVNTEAFF. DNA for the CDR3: TGTACCATCAGGGGACAGGTGAACACTGAAGCTTTCTTT.

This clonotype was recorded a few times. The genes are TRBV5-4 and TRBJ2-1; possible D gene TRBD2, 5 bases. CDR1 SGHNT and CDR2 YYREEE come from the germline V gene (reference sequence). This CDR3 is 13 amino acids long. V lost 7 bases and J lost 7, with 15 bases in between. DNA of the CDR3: TGTGCCAGCCGGTTGTGGGAGCGAAATGAGCAGTTCTTC. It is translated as CASRLWERNEQFF.

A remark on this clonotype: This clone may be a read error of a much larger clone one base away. The CDR3 bases are TGTGCCAGCACTGGGACAGGGAGCGAAAAACTGTTTTTT. Its protein product is CASTGTGSEKLFF. The V call is TRBV6-6, the J call TRBJ1-4, with 9 nucleotides matching TRBD1. V was clipped by 7 bases and J by 8 bases; unmatched bases: 5. Per the germline V gene, CDR1 is MNHNY and CDR2 is SVGAGI (reference sequence). The CDR3 contains 13 residues.

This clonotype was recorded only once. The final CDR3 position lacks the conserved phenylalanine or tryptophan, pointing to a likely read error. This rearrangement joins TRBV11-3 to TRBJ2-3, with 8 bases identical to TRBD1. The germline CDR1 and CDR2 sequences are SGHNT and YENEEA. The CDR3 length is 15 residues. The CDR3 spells CASSLGGTGPDTQYY. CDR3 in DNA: TGTGCCAGCAGCTTAGGGGGGACAGGCCCAGATACACAGTATTAT.

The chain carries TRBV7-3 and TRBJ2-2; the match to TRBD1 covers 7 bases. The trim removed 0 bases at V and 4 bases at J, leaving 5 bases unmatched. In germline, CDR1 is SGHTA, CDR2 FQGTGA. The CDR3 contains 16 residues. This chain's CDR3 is CASSLTRAGGTGELFF. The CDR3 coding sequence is TGTGCCAGCAGCTTAACTCGGGCAGGGGGCACCGGGGAGCTGTTTTTT.

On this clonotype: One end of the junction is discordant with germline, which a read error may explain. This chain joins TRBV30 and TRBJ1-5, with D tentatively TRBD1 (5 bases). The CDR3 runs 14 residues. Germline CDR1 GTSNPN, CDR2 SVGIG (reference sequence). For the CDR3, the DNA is TGTGCCTGGAGTGGAGGGGCATTAAAACAACCCCAGCAGTTT. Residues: CAWSGGALKQPQQF.

In DNA, the CDR3 is TGTGCCAGCAGCTTAGCCGGGGGGATCGGAAACACCATATATTTT. This translates into CASSLAGGIGNTIYF. This chain joins TRBV7-9 and TRBJ1-3, with a tentative D call TRBD1 (5 bases). The CDR3 covers 15 residues. Looked up from germline, CDR1 is SEHNR and CDR2 is FQNEAQ (reference sequence). Trimming cost V 0 bases and J 4 bases, with 10 bases left between them.

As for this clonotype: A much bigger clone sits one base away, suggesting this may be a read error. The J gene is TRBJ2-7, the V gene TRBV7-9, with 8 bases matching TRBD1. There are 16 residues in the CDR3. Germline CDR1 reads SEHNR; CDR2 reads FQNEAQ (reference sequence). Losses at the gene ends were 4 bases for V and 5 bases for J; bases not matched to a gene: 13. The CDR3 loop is CASSSSSGGRTHEQYF. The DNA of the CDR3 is TGTGCCAGCAGCTCGAGTTCAGGGGGCCGGACCCACGAGCAGTACTTC. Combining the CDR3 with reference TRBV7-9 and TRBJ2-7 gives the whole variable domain DTGVSQNPRHKITKRGQNVTFRCDPISEHNRLYWYRQTLGQGPEFLTYFQNEAQLEKSRLLSDRFSAERPKGSFSTLEIQRTEQGDSAMYLCASSSSSGGRTHEQYFGPGTRLTVT.

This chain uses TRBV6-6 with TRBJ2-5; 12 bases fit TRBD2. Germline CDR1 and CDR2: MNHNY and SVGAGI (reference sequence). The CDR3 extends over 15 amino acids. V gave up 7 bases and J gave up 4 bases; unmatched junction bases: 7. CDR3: CASITLAGGGETQYF. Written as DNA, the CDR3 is TGTGCCAGCATCACACTAGCGGGAGGTGGAGAGACCCAGTACTTC.

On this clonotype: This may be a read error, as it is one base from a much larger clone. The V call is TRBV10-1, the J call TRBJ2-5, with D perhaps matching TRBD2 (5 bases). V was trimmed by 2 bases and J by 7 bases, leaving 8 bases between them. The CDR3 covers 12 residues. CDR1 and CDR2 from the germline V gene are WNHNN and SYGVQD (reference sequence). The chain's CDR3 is CASSESGGTQYF. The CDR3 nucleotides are TGCGCCAGCAGTGAGAGCGGCGGGACCCAGTACTTC.

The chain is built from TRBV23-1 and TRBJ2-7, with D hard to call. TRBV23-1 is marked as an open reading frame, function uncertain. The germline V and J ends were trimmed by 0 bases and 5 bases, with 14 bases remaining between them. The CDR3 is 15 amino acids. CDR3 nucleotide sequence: TGCGCCAGCAGTCAATCGGCCAGGCGAAATGACGAGCAGTACTTC. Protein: CASSQSARRNDEQYF.

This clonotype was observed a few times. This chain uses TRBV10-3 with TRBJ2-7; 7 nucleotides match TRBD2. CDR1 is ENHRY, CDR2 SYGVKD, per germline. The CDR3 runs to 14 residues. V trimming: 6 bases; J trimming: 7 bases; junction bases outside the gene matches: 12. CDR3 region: CAIRDSGPAGEQYF. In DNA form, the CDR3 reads TGTGCCATCAGGGATAGCGGGCCGGCCGGGGAGCAGTACTTC.

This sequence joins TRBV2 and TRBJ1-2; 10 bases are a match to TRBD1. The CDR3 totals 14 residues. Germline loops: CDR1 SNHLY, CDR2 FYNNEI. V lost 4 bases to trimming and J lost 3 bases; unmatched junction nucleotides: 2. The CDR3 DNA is TGTGCCAGCAGTGGACAGGGGGCAGACTATGGCTACACCTTC. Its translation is CASSGQGADYGYTF.

The CDR3 region has the DNA TGCGCCAGCAGCCAAGGAAGCGGTCCCATAGATACGCAGTATTTT. Translating it yields CASSQGSGPIDTQYF. The chain recombines TRBV4-3 with TRBJ2-3; D might be TRBD2 (5 bases). The CDR3 sequence is 15 residues long. The germline V gene has CDR1 LGHNA and CDR2 YSLEER. With 1 base removed from V and 5 bases from J, the gap between germline ends came to 13 bases.

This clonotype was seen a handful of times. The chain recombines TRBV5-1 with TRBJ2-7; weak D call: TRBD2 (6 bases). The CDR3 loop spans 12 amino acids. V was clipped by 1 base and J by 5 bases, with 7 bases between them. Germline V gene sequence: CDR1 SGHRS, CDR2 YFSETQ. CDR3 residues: CASSLRGDEQYF. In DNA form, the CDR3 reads TGCGCCAGCAGCTTGCGCGGGGACGAGCAGTACTTC.